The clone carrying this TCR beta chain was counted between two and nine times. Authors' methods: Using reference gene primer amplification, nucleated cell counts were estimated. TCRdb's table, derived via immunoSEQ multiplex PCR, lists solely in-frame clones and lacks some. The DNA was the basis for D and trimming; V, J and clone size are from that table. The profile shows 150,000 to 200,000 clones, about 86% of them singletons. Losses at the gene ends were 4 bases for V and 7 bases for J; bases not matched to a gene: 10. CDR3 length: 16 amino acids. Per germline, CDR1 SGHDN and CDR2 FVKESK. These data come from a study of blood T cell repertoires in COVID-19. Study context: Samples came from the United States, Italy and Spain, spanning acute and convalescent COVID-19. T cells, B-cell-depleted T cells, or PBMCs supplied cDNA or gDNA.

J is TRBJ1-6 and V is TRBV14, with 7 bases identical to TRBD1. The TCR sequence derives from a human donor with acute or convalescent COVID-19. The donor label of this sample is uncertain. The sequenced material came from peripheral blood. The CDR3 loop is CASSLRQGLSNSPLHF. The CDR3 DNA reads TGTGCCAGCAGCCTCCGACAGGGTCTGTCGAATTCACCCCTCCACTTT.